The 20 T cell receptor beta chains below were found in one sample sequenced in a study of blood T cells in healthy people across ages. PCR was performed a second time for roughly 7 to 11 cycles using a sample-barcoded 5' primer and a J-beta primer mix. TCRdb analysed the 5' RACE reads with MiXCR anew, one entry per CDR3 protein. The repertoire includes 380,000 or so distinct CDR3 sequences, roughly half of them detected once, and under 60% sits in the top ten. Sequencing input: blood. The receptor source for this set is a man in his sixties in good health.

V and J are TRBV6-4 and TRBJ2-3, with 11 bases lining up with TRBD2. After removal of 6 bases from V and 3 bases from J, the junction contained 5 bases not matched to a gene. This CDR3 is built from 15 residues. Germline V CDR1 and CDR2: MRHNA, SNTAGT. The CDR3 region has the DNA TGTGCCAGCAGCGCATCTAGCGGGGGGACAGATACGCAGTATTTT. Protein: CASSASSGGTDTQYF.

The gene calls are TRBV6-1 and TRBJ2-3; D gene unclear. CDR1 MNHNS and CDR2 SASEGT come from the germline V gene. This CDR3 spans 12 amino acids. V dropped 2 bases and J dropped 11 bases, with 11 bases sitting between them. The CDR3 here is CASSELGVRQYF. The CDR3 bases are TGTGCCAGCAGTGAACTTGGGGTGAGGCAGTATTTT.

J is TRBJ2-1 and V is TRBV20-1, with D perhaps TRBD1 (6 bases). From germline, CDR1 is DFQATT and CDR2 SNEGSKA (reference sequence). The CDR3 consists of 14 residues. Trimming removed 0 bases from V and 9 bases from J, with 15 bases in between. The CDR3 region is CSARDLQGWSEQFF. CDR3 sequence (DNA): TGCAGTGCTAGAGATTTACAGGGATGGAGTGAGCAGTTCTTC.

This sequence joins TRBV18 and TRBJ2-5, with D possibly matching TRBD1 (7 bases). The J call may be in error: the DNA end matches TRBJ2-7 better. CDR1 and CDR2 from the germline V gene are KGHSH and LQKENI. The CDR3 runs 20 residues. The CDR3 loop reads CASSPPAGQSSTTWAYEQYF. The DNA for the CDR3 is TGTGCCAGCTCACCACCCGCGGGACAGTCAAGCACTACCTGGGCCTACGAGCAGTACTTC.

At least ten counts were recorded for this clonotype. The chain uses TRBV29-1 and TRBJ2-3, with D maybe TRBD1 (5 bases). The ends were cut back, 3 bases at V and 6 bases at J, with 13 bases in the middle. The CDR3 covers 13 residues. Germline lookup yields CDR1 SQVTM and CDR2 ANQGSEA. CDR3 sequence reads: CSVEGPRRDTQYF. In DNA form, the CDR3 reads TGCAGCGTTGAGGGGCCTCGCAGGGATACGCAGTATTTT.

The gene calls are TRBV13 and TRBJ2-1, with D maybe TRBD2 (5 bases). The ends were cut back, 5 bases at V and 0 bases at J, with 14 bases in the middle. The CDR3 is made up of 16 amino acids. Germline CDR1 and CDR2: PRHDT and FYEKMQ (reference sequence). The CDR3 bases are TGTGCCAGCAGCATCCTCGGGGTGAGCTCCTACAATGAGCAGTTCTTC. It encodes CASSILGVSSYNEQFF.

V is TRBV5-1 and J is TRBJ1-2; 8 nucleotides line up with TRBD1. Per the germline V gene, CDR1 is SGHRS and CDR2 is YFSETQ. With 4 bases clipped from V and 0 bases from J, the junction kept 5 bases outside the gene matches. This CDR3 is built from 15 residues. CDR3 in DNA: TGCGCCAGCAGCCCCTTGACAGGGGCTAACTATGGCTACACCTTC. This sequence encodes CASSPLTGANYGYTF.

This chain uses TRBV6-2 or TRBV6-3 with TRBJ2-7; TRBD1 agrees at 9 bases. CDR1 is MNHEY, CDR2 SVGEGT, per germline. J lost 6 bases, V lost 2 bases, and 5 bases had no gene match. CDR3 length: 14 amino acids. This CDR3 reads CASSYGTGNREQYF. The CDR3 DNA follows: TGTGCCAGCAGTTACGGGACAGGGAATCGCGAGCAGTACTTC.

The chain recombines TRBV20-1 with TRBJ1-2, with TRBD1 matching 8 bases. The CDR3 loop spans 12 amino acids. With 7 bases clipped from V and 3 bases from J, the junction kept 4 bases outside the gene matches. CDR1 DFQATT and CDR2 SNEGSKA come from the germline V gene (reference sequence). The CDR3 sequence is CSGPGGDYGYTF. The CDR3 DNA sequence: TGCAGTGGCCCAGGGGGCGACTATGGCTACACCTTC.

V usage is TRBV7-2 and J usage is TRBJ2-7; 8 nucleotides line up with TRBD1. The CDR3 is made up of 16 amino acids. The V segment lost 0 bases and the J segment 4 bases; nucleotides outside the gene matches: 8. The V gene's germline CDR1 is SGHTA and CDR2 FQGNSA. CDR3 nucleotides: TGTGCCAGCAGCTTAGCGCCACGGACAGGGCGATACGAGCAGTACTTC. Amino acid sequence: CASSLAPRTGRYEQYF.

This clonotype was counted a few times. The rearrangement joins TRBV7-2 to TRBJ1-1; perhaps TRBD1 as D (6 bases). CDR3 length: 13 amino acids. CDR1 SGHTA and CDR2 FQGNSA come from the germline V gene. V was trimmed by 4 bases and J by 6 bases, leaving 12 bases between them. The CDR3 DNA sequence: TGTGCCAGCAGCTCCAACGGGGGGCCTGAAGCTTTCTTT. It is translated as CASSSNGGPEAFF.

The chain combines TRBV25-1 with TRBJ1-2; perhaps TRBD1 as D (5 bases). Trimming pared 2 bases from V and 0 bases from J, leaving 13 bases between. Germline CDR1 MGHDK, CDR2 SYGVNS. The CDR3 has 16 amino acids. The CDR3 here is CASSETGTLANYGYTF. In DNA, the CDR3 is TGTGCCAGCAGTGAAACTGGGACTCTAGCTAACTATGGCTACACCTTC.

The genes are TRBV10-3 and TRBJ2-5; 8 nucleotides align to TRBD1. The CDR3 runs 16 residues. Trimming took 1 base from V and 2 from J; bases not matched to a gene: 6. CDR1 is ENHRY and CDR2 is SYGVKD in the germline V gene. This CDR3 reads CAISELGDRSQETQYF. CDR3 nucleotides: TGTGCCATCAGTGAGTTGGGGGACAGGAGTCAAGAGACCCAGTACTTC.

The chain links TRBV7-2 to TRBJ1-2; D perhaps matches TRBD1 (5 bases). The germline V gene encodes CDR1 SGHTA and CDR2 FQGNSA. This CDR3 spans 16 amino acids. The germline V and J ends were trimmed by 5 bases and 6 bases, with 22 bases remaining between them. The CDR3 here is CASSPRGGGVGDGYTF. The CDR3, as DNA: TGTGCCAGCAGCCCCCGGGGGGGAGGGGTTGGAGATGGCTACACCTTC. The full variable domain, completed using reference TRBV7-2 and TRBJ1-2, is GAGVSQSPSNKVTEKGKDVELRCDPISGHTALYWYRQSLGQGLEFLIYFQGNSAPDKSGLPSDRFSAERTGGSVSTLTIQRTQQEDSAVYLCASSPRGGGVGDGYTFGSGTRLTVV.

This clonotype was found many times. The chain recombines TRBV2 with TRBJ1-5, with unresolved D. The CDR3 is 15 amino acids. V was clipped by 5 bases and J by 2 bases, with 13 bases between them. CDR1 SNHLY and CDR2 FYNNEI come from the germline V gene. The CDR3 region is CASSYNTLGNQPQHF. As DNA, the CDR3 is TGTGCCAGCAGTTACAATACACTGGGCAATCAGCCCCAGCATTTT.

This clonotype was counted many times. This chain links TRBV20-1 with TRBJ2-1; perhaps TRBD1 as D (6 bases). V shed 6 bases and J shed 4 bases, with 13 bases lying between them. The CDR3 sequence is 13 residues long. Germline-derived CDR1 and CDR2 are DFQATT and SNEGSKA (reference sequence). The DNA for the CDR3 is TGCAGTGCCCGGAGGACAGAATACAATGAGCAGTTCTTC. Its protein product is CSARRTEYNEQFF.

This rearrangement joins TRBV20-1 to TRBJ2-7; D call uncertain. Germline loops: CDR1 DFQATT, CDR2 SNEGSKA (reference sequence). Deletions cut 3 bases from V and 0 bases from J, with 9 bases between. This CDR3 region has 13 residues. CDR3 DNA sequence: TGCAGTGCTAGGGGATTTAGCTCCTACGAGCAGTACTTC. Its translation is CSARGFSSYEQYF.

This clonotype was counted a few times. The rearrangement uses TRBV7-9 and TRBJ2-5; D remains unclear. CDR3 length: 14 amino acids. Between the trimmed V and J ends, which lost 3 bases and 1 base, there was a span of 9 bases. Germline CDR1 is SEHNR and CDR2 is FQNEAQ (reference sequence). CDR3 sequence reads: CASSFPALQETQYF. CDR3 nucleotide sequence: TGTGCCAGCAGCTTTCCGGCCCTCCAAGAGACCCAGTACTTC.

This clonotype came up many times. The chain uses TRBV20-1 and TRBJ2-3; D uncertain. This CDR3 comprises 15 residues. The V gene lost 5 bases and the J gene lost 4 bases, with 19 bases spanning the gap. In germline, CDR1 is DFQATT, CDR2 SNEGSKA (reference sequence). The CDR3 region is CSASHVSNGADTQYF. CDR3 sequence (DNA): TGCAGTGCTTCCCATGTCAGTAATGGGGCAGATACGCAGTATTTT.

Written as DNA, the CDR3 is TGTGCCAGCAGCTTTGGACAGGGAGGGTTCGAGCAGTACTTC. Translating it yields CASSFGQGGFEQYF. The chain has TRBV7-9 and TRBJ2-7, with D possibly being TRBD1 (8 bases). The V gene lost 3 bases and the J gene lost 6 bases, with 15 bases spanning the gap. Germline CDR1 SEHNR, CDR2 FQNEAQ (reference sequence). The CDR3 has 14 amino acids.